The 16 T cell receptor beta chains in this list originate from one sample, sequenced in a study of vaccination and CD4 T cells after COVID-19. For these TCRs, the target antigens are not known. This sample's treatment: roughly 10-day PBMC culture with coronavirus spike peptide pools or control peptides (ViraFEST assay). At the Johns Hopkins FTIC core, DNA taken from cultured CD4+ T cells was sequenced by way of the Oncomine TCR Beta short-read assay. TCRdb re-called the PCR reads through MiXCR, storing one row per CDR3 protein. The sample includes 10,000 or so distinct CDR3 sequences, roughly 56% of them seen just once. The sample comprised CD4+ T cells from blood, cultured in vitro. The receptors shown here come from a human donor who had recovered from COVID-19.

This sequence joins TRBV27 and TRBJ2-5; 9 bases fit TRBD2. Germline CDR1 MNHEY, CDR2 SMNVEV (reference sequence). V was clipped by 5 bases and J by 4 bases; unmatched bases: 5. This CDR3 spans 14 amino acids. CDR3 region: CASSPGTSRETQYF. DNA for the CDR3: TGTGCCAGCAGTCCCGGGACTAGCAGAGAGACCCAGTACTTC.

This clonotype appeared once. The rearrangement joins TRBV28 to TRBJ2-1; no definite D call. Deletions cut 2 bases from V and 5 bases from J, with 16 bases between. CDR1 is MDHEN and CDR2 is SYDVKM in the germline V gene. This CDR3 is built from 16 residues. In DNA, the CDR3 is TGTGCCAGCAGTTTAGCCTCGTACAGAATAAACAATGAGCAGTTCTTC. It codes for CASSLASYRINNEQFF.

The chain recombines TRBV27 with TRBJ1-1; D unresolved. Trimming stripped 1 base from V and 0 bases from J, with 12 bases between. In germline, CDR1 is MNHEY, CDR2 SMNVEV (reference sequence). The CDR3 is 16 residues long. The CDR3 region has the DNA TGTGCCAGCAGTTTATATCGGGGAAAAATGAACACTGAAGCTTTCTTT. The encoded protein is CASSLYRGKMNTEAFF.

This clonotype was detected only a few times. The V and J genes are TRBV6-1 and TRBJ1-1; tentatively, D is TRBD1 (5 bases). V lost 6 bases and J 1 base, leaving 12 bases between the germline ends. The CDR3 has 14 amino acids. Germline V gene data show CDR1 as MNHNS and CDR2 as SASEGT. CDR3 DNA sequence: TGTGCCAGCAGAACGGGACTTAAGAACACTGAAGCTTTCTTT. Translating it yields CASRTGLKNTEAFF.

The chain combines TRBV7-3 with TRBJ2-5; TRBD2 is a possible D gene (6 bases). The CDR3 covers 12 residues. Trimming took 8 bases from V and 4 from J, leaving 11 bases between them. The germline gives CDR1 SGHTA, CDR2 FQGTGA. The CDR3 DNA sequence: TGTGCCAGCGGACTGGGGGGAGAGACCCAGTACTTC. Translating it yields CASGLGGETQYF.

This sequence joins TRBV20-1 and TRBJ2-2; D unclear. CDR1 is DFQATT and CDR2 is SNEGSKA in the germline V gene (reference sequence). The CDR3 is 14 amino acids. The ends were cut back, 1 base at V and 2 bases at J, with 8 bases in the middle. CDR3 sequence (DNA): TGCAGTGCTAGAGGACGGCCAAACACCGGGGAGCTGTTTTTT. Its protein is CSARGRPNTGELFF.

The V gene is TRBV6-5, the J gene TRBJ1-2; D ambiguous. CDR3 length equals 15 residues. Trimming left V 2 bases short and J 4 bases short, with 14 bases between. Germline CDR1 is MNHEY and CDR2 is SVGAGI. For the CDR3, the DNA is TGTGCCAGCAGTTACCCGAACCCCTCGGCCTATGGCTACACCTTC. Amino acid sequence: CASSYPNPSAYGYTF.

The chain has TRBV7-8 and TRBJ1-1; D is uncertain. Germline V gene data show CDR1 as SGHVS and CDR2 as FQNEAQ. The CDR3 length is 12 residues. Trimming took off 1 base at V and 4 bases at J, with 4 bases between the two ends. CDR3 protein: CASSLVRTEAFF. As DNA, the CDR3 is TGTGCCAGCAGCTTAGTTCGCACTGAAGCTTTCTTT.

CDR3 region: CASSVAGVGANVLTF. In DNA, the CDR3 is TGTGCCAGCAGCGTAGCAGGGGTTGGGGCCAACGTCCTGACTTTC. V is TRBV9 and J is TRBJ2-6, with D tentatively TRBD1 (6 bases). This CDR3 spans 15 amino acids. V lost 0 bases to trimming and J lost 3 bases, with 7 bases between them. Germline V gene lookup returns CDR1 SGDLS and CDR2 YYNGEE.

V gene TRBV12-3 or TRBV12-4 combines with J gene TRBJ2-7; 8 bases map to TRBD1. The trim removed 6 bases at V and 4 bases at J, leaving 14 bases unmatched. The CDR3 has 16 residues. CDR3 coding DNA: TGTGCCAGCAGCCCAACCCCGGGACAGGCGACATACGAGCAGTACTTC. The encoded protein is CASSPTPGQATYEQYF.

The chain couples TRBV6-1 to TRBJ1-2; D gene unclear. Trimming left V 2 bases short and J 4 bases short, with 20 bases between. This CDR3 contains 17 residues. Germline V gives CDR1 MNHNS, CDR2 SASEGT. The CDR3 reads CASSEITGREKGYGYTF. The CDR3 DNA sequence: TGTGCCAGCAGTGAAATCACCGGACGGGAAAAAGGCTATGGCTACACCTTC.

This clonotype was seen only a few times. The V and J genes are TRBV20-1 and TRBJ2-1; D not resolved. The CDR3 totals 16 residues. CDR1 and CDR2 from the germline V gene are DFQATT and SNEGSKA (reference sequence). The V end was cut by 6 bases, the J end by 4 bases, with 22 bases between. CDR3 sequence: CSAMQHLAPYYNEQFF. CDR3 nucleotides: TGCAGTGCGATGCAACATCTCGCCCCTTATTACAATGAGCAGTTCTTC.

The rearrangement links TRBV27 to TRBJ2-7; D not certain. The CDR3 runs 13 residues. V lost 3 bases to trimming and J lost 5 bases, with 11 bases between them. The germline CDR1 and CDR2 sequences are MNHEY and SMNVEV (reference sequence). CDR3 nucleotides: TGTGCCAGCAGTTTCTCTGCAAGGGACGAGCAGTACTTC. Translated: CASSFSARDEQYF.

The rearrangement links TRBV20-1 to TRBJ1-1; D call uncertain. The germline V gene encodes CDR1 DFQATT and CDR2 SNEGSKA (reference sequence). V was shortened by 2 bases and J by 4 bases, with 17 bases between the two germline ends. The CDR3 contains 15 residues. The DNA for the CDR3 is TGCAGTGCTAGATCGGTGGGCCGGGTCAGCACTGAAGCTTTCTTT. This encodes CSARSVGRVSTEAFF.

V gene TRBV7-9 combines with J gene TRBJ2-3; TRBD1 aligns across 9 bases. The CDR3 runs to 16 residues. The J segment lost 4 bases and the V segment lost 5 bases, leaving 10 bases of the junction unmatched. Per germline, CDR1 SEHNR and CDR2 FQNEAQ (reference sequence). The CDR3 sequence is CASSRGTGSLSDTQYF. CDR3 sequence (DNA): TGTGCCAGCAGCCGAGGGACAGGGAGCCTCTCAGATACGCAGTATTTT.

This chain's CDR3 is CSALRPGTGELFF. The CDR3 DNA reads as TGCAGTGCTCTCCGTCCGGGAACCGGGGAGCTGTTTTTT. This chain connects TRBV20-1 to TRBJ2-2, with TRBD2 as a possible D gene (5 bases). Trimming stripped 5 bases from V and 5 bases from J, with 12 bases between. CDR3 length: 13 residues. Germline CDR1 is DFQATT and CDR2 is SNEGSKA (reference sequence).